The 21 T cell receptor beta chains below were found in one sample sequenced in a study of cytomegalovirus exposure and HLA in healthy donors. Vbeta (60) and Jbeta (13) primers were used in the PCR. Sequenced by immunoSEQ multiplex PCR; TCRdb stores in-frame clones only, minus some. The sample includes fewer than 150,000 clones, about 80% of them seen just once. Sample: PBMCs. The receptors originated from a man in his sixties in good health and CMV-seropositive.

The chain links TRBV5-5 to TRBJ2-3; perhaps TRBD2 as D (7 bases). V was pared by 4 bases and J by 4 bases, with 16 bases between. The germline V gene encodes CDR1 SGHKS and CDR2 YYEKEE (reference sequence). The CDR3 totals 15 residues. For the CDR3, the DNA is TGTGCCAGCAGCCCTACAGGGAGGGGCGCAGATACGCAGTATTTT. As protein: CASSPTGRGADTQYF.

The V and J genes are TRBV5-1 and TRBJ2-2; 11 bases map to TRBD2. V shed 4 bases and J 5 bases; nucleotides not matched to a gene: 7. The CDR3 consists of 16 residues. The germline V gene has CDR1 SGHRS and CDR2 YFSETQ. The CDR3 region is CASSRTSGSMTGELFF. The CDR3 coding sequence is TGCGCCAGCAGCCGAACTAGCGGGAGTATGACCGGGGAGCTGTTTTTT.

V is TRBV18 and J is TRBJ1-1, with 7 bases aligning to TRBD1. The junction had 3 bases not matched to a gene; V was cut back by 4 bases and J by 1 base. Germline loops: CDR1 KGHSH, CDR2 LQKENI. The CDR3 extends over 14 amino acids. CDR3 sequence (DNA): TGTGCCAGCTCACTACAGGGGCGGAACACTGAAGCTTTCTTT. Protein: CASSLQGRNTEAFF.

This clone appeared a few times. The chain uses TRBV11-1 and TRBJ2-7; the D gene is possibly TRBD2 (6 bases). From germline, CDR1 is SGHAT and CDR2 FQDESV (reference sequence). The CDR3 totals 13 residues. The ends were cut back, 5 bases at V and 0 bases at J, with 8 bases in the middle. For the CDR3, the DNA is TGTGCCAGCAGCCGCGGGGTCTCCTACGAGCAGTACTTC. It codes for CASSRGVSYEQYF. Full variable domain (rest looked up from reference TRBV11-1 and TRBJ2-7): EAEVAQSPRYKITEKSQAVAFWCDPISGHATLYWYRQILGQGPELLVQFQDESVVDDSQLPKDRFSAERLKGVDSTLKIQPAELGDSAMYLCASSRGVSYEQYFGPGTRLTVT.

J is TRBJ2-7 and V is TRBV5-1, with D possibly matching TRBD2 (5 bases). Germline CDR1 and CDR2: SGHRS and YFSETQ. This CDR3 is built from 17 residues. V dropped 1 base and J dropped 2 bases, with 19 bases sitting between them. The CDR3 region has the DNA TGCGCCAGCAGCTTGCTCCCGCGCGGGCTAGAAACCTACGAGCAGTACTTC. It encodes CASSLLPRGLETYEQYF.

Written as DNA, the CDR3 is TGTGCCAGCAGCCCGAGACTAGCGGGAGGCTACGAGCAGTACTTC. Its protein is CASSPRLAGGYEQYF. The chain links TRBV7-8 to TRBJ2-7; 13 bases are a match to TRBD2. The CDR3 contains 15 residues. The germline V gene encodes CDR1 SGHVS and CDR2 FQNEAQ. Trimming at V came to 5 bases and at J to 3 bases, leaving 4 bases not matched to a gene.

The chain carries TRBV7-2 and TRBJ2-5, with 7 positions matching TRBD1. The CDR3 runs to 14 residues. The germline V gene has CDR1 SGHTA and CDR2 FQGNSA. The V gene end was trimmed by 4 bases and the J gene end by 1 base; junction bases not matched to a gene: 3. CDR3 protein: CASSYGTVQETQYF. DNA of the CDR3: TGTGCCAGCAGCTACGGGACAGTCCAAGAGACCCAGTACTTC.

This chain joins TRBV5-1 and TRBJ2-7, with D possibly TRBD2 on 5 matching bases. V was clipped by 1 base and J by 1 base, with 9 bases between them. CDR1 is SGHRS and CDR2 is YFSETQ in the germline V gene. The CDR3 is made up of 14 amino acids. The CDR3 sequence: CASSLSGQSYEQYF. The CDR3 coding sequence is TGCGCCAGCAGCTTGAGCGGCCAGTCCTACGAGCAGTACTTC.

This clone was seen a handful of times. The V and J genes are TRBV28 and TRBJ2-5, with 7 bases aligning to TRBD1. Germline assignment: CDR1 MDHEN and CDR2 SYDVKM. Germline trimming cut 6 bases from V and 0 bases from J; bases unmatched to any gene: 4. CDR3 length equals 14 residues. The CDR3 region is CASRTGAYQETQYF. The CDR3 region has the DNA TGTGCCAGCAGAACAGGGGCTTACCAAGAGACCCAGTACTTC.

This sequence joins TRBV6-5 and TRBJ1-2; unclear D gene. The V and J ends lost 5 bases and 8 bases respectively, with 18 bases between them. Germline CDR1 is MNHEY and CDR2 is SVGAGI. The CDR3 totals 14 residues. The CDR3, as DNA: TGTGCCAGCAGTCTCGCCTTGACCGCCGGGGGCTACACCTTC. It yields the protein CASSLALTAGGYTF.

This clone was recorded a few times. V and J are TRBV4-2 and TRBJ2-7, with TRBD2 identical over 8 bases. The CDR3 contains 14 residues. Germline V lookup: CDR1 LGHNA, CDR2 YNFKEQ. J was trimmed by 7 bases and V by 4 bases; bases with no gene match: 9. In nucleotides, the CDR3 is TGTGCCAGCAGCCTGAGGACTAGCCTACGGGAGCAGTACTTC. This sequence encodes CASSLRTSLREQYF.

The chain has TRBV5-4 and TRBJ1-1; D perhaps matches TRBD1 (6 bases). Germline lookup yields CDR1 SGHNT and CDR2 YYREEE (reference sequence). The length of the CDR3 is 14 residues. The V end lost 2 bases, the J end lost 6 bases, and 14 bases lay between the germline ends. The chain's CDR3 is CASSLGQGTAEAFF. The CDR3 nucleotides are TGTGCCAGCAGCTTAGGCCAGGGGACCGCTGAAGCTTTCTTT.

The chain has TRBV6-5 and TRBJ1-1; TRBD1 aligns across 8 bases. Per the germline V gene, CDR1 is MNHEY and CDR2 is SVGAGI. V lost 5 bases and J lost 10; bases outside the gene matches: 9. This CDR3 is 13 amino acids long. The CDR3: CASSRPATGVAFF. Written as DNA, the CDR3 is TGTGCCAGCAGTCGACCCGCGACAGGGGTAGCTTTCTTT.

The chain recombines TRBV6-1 with TRBJ1-4; the match to TRBD1 covers 10 bases. CDR1 is MNHNS and CDR2 is SASEGT in the germline V gene. The V segment lost 2 bases and the J segment 6 bases; nucleotides outside the gene matches: 6. The CDR3 sequence is 16 residues long. CDR3 loop: CASSEPRGTGDEKLFF. Written as DNA, the CDR3 is TGTGCCAGCAGTGAACCCCGCGGGACAGGGGATGAAAAACTGTTTTTT.

As to this clone: One junction end disagrees with the germline gene, perhaps due to a read error. The CDR3 coding sequence is TGTGCCAGCAGCCCTCGGACAGGGGAGCCTGGGGCCAACGGCCTGACTTTC. Translation gives CASSPRTGEPGANGLTF. The genes are TRBV7-3 and TRBJ2-6; 9 positions match TRBD1. Germline values: CDR1 SGHTA, CDR2 FQGTGA. This CDR3 has 17 residues. Full variable domain (outside the CDR3, taken from reference TRBV7-3 and TRBJ2-6): GAGVSQTPSNKVTEKGKYVELRCDPISGHTALYWYRQSLGQGPEFLIYFQGTGAADDSGLPNDRFFAVRPEGSVSTLKIQRTERGDSAVYLCASSPRTGEPGANGLTFGAGSRLTVL.

The rearrangement uses TRBV29-1 and TRBJ1-2, with 10 bases matching TRBD1. Per germline, CDR1 SQVTM and CDR2 ANQGSEA. The CDR3 runs to 14 residues. V lost 6 bases to trimming and J lost 1 base; unmatched junction nucleotides: 5. The CDR3 loop is CSVPRDRGNYGYTF. CDR3 in DNA: TGCAGCGTGCCCCGGGACAGGGGTAACTATGGCTACACCTTC.

This sequence joins TRBV5-6 and TRBJ2-7, with D possibly being TRBD2 (5 bases). The CDR3 consists of 13 residues. Trimming shortened V by 5 bases and J by 1 base, and 10 bases separated the two germline ends. From germline, CDR1 is SGHDT and CDR2 YYEEEE. CDR3 region: CASRLAPSYEQYF. The CDR3 DNA reads TGTGCCAGCAGGCTAGCACCTTCCTACGAGCAGTACTTC.

J is TRBJ2-1 and V is TRBV5-6; TRBD2 aligns across 8 bases. V gave up 4 bases and J gave up 2 bases; unmatched junction bases: 5. Germline V gives CDR1 SGHDT, CDR2 YYEEEE. The CDR3 is made up of 15 amino acids. CDR3 coding DNA: TGTGCCAGCAGCGAGACTAGCGAGCCCTACAATGAGCAGTTCTTC. Protein sequence: CASSETSEPYNEQFF.

The chain joins TRBV14 to TRBJ2-7; tentatively, D is TRBD2 (5 bases). From germline, CDR1 is SGHDN and CDR2 FVKESK. The CDR3 is made up of 17 amino acids. The germline V and J ends were trimmed by 4 bases and 2 bases, with 21 bases remaining between them. The CDR3: CASSPGWVNGNPYEQYF. The DNA for the CDR3 is TGTGCCAGCAGCCCGGGCTGGGTGAACGGGAACCCCTACGAGCAGTACTTC.

The gene calls are TRBV9 and TRBJ1-4; no clear D gene. Germline V lookup: CDR1 SGDLS, CDR2 YYNGEE. The germline V and J ends were trimmed by 3 bases and 7 bases, with 10 bases remaining between them. This CDR3 contains 13 residues. The CDR3 here is CASSGPESEKLFF. CDR3 DNA sequence: TGTGCCAGCAGCGGTCCCGAGAGTGAAAAACTGTTTTTT.

In nucleotides, the CDR3 is TGTGCCAGCAGCTTTGGGACTGGTCAAGAGACCCAGTACTTC. Residues: CASSFGTGQETQYF. This sequence joins TRBV7-9 and TRBJ2-5; D might be TRBD2 (6 bases). CDR1 and CDR2 (germline): SEHNR, FQNEAQ (reference sequence). V lost 3 bases to trimming and J lost 2 bases, with 10 bases between them. CDR3 length equals 14 residues.